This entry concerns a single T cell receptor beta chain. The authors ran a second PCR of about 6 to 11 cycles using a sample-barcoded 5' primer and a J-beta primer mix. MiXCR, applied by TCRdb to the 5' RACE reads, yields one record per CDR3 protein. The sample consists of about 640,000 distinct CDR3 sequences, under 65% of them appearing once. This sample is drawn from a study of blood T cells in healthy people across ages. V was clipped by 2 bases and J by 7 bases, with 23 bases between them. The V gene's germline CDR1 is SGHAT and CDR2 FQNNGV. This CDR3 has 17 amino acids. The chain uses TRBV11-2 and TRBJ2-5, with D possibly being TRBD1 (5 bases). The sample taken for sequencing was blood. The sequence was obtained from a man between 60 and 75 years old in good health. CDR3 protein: CASSLTGPGWGSGTQYF. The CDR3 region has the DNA TGTGCCAGCAGCTTAACTGGGCCAGGGTGGGGTTCGGGGACCCAGTACTTC.